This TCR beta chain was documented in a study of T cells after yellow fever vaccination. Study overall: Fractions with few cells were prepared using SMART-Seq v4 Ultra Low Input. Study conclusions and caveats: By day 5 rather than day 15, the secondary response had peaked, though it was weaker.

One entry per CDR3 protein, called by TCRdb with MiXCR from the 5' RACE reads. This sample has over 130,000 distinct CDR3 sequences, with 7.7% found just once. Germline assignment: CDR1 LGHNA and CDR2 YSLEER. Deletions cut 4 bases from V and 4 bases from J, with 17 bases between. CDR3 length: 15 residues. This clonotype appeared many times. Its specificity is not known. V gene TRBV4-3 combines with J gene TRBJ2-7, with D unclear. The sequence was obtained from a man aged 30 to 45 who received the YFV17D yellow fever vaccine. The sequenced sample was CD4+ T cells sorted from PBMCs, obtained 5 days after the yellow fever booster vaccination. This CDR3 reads CASSLRHGEKYEQYF. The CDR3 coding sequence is TGCGCCAGCAGCCTCCGACATGGAGAAAAATACGAGCAGTACTTC.